The T cell receptor beta chain under discussion was sequenced for a study of radiation and T cells in renal cell carcinoma. Method: immunoSEQ multiplex PCR; TCRdb's copy keeps in-frame clones and lacks some. The sample lists some 10,000 clones; roughly 60% were seen once. Described treatment: 15 Gy SBRT to primary tumor, nephrectomy 4 weeks later. The CDR3 length is 14 residues. Between the trimmed V and J ends, which lost 2 bases and 3 bases, there was a span of 7 bases. Germline lookup yields CDR1 MNHNS and CDR2 SASEGT. This chain joins TRBV6-1 and TRBJ2-2, with D hard to call. The material was tumor tissue, obtained from a patient whose treatment included radiotherapy and nephrectomy. The source of this sequence is a woman aged 50 to 60 with renal cell carcinoma. The CDR3 loop reads CASSETADTGELFF. The CDR3 DNA follows: TGTGCCAGCAGTGAAACCGCGGACACCGGGGAGCTGTTTTTT.